This TCR beta chain was profiled in a study of blood T cell repertoires in COVID-19 (dated by TCRdb to between 2020 and 2021). As for the study more broadly: Samples covering the acute and convalescent phases of COVID-19 were provided by collaborators in the United States, Italy and Spain. The repertoires were made available in a free public database intended to serve as a resource for research on the immune response to SARS-CoV-2. The prospective study material was composed of cDNA or gDNA derived from T cells, B-cell-depleted T cells, or PBMCs. The dataset comprised deeply sampled blood TCRbeta repertoires from subjects exposed to, actively infected with, or recovered from COVID-19. The samples were drawn from the first 160 participants of the ongoing ImmuneRACE study and from 1,200 or so subjects provided by 6 global collaborators. HLA class I and class II types, where available, came from metadata supplied by the sample provider rather than from assay-based typing. Nearly every sample came with metadata listing a de-identified subject ID, COVID-19 status, age in years and sex.

V is cut back by 8 bases and J by 2 bases, with 7 bases in the junction unmatched. There are 16 amino acids in the CDR3, from cysteine to phenylalanine inclusive. Only the CDR3 portion is preserved as DNA: 48 bases, with reading frame beginning at the first base. Via the germline V gene, CDR1 is SGHAT and CDR2 FQNNGV. As regards this clone: Its antigen remains undetermined. No base-level quality is on record; no much larger clone is a single base apart.

The immunoSEQ Assay, a bias-controlled multiplex PCR, was used to amplify TCRbeta CDR3 regions from genomic DNA. For the original study's pipeline: The number of nucleated cells in each sample was estimated by amplification of reference gene primers within the assay. To quantify the absolute abundance of each unique TCRbeta CDR3 rearrangement, sequence reads were collapsed and filtered. For each sample, productive Simpson clonality was calculated as the square root of Simpson's diversity index over productive rearrangements. Drawn from immuneACCESS, this table holds only the in-frame rearrangements with V and J called that TCRdb kept. Clones are partly lost; checked studies trace under half to an unresolved V gene and leave the rest unexplained. Clone size and the V and J calls come from that table; the DNA yielded D and trimming. Across this sample there are some 150,000 clones, with around four fifths seen only once. The top ten clones comprise roughly 1.5% of the sample.

The collaborating institutions used their own protocols to collect whole blood in K2EDTA tubes. For TCRbeta analysis, collaborators shipped samples in one of three forms: frozen whole blood, isolated PBMCs, or DNA extracted from either of those sample types. The investigation overall reported the following: Clinical and demographic metadata were provided uncurated, with the amount varying by source and participant.

This sequence originates from a human donor in a cohort sampled during active COVID-19. The specimen was peripheral blood. The chain was built from TRBV11-2 and TRBJ2-3; 13 junctional bases match TRBD2. The CDR3 protein is CASGPGLAGDTDTQYF. The nucleotides read TGTGCCAGCGGTCCAGGACTAGCGGGAGACACAGATACGCAGTATTTT. Beyond the CDR3, the reference TRBV11-2 and TRBJ2-3 genes provide the residues; the full variable domain reads: EAGVAQSPRYKIIEKRQSVAFWCNPISGHATLYWYQQILGQGPKLLIQFQNNGVVDDSQLPKDRFSAERLKGVDSTLKIQPAKLEDSAVYLCASGPGLAGDTDTQYFGPGTRLTVL.